These 16 T cell receptor beta chains came from one sample sequenced in a study of siplizumab effects on memory and regulatory T cells. Assay used: immunoSEQ multiplex PCR; TCRdb lists only in-frame clones, some missing. The data contain 85,000 to 90,000 clones, approximately 90% of them singletons. The material sequenced was CD4+ T cells sorted from blood. These receptors were taken from a human donor in good health.

The rearrangement links TRBV6-1 to TRBJ1-5; D is uncertain. V lost 8 bases, J lost 6 bases, and 11 bases lay in between. CDR1 is MNHNS, CDR2 SASEGT, per germline. This CDR3 is 12 amino acids long. CDR3 DNA sequence: TGTGCCAGCGGGTCGCCAGCTCAGCCCCAGCATTTT. It codes for CASGSPAQPQHF.

CDR3 coding DNA: TGTGCCAGCAGCCTTCTAGCGGGACGCACAGATACGCAGTATTTT. Translating it yields CASSLLAGRTDTQYF. This sequence joins TRBV14 and TRBJ2-3, with 9 bases aligning to TRBD2. CDR3 length: 15 amino acids. Germline CDR1 reads SGHDN; CDR2 reads FVKESK. The ends lost 4 bases at V and 1 base at J; junction bases unmatched: 3. The variable domain in full, with the rest retrieved from reference TRBV14 and TRBJ2-3, is EAGVTQFPSHSVIEKGQTVTLRCDPISGHDNLYWYRRVMGKEIKFLLHFVKESKQDESGMPNNRFLAERTGGTYSTLKVQPAELEDSGVYFCASSLLAGRTDTQYFGPGTRLTVL.

The chain combines TRBV6-6 with TRBJ2-7, with 11 bases identical to TRBD1. The trim removed 2 bases at V and 3 bases at J, leaving 3 bases unmatched. The CDR3 sequence is 15 residues long. Germline loops: CDR1 MNHNY, CDR2 SVGAGI (reference sequence). The CDR3 DNA is TGTGCCAGCAGTTACACGGGACAGGGGGGCTACGAGCAGTACTTC. This codes for CASSYTGQGGYEQYF.

The rearrangement joins TRBV5-1 to TRBJ1-6; D is undetermined. Per the germline V gene, CDR1 is SGHRS and CDR2 is YFSETQ. V was cut by 0 bases and J by 7 bases, with 17 bases left in between. The CDR3 is made up of 17 amino acids. The CDR3 here is CASSLGGGRRANSPLHF. In DNA, the CDR3 is TGCGCCAGCAGCTTGGGGGGTGGCCGGAGAGCAAATTCACCCCTCCACTTT.

The chain has TRBV29-1 and TRBJ2-3; D remains ambiguous. Per germline, CDR1 SQVTM and CDR2 ANQGSEA. Trimming removed 3 bases from V and 1 base from J, with 5 bases in between. This CDR3 is built from 12 residues. The CDR3 loop is CSVEMGTDTQYF. CDR3 DNA: TGCAGCGTTGAGATGGGCACAGATACGCAGTATTTT.

The rearrangement uses TRBV25-1 and TRBJ2-1; TRBD2 might be the D (6 bases). Per germline, CDR1 MGHDK and CDR2 SYGVNS. Trimming pared 2 bases from V and 3 bases from J, leaving 8 bases between. The CDR3 sequence is 14 residues long. CDR3 loop: CASSEAGLYNEQFF. As DNA, the CDR3 is TGTGCCAGCAGTGAAGCGGGACTCTACAATGAGCAGTTCTTC.

This clone was picked up a small number of times. This chain links TRBV27 with TRBJ1-5; D gene ambiguous. The CDR3 totals 14 residues. Trimming shortened V by 4 bases and J by 6 bases, and 13 bases separated the two germline ends. CDR1 MNHEY and CDR2 SMNVEV come from the germline V gene (reference sequence). The CDR3 region is CASSSRPRGQPQHF. DNA for the CDR3: TGTGCCAGCAGTTCCAGACCTAGAGGTCAGCCCCAGCATTTT.

The chain uses TRBV29-1 and TRBJ2-6; D might be TRBD2 (6 bases). This CDR3 spans 20 amino acids. Germline V gene sequence: CDR1 SQVTM, CDR2 ANQGSEA. V was trimmed by 1 base and J by 4 bases, leaving 26 bases between them. In DNA, the CDR3 is TGCAGCGTTGAAGCCGCAGGGCAGGTGGGGGGTATATCCGGGGCCAACGTCCTGACTTTC. It is translated as CSVEAAGQVGGISGANVLTF. Based on the CDR3 plus reference TRBV29-1 and TRBJ2-6, the full variable domain is SAVISQKPSRDICQRGTSLTIQCQVDSQVTMMFWYRQQPGQSLTLIATANQGSEATYESGFVIDKFPISRPNLTFSTLTVSNMSPEDSSIYLCSVEAAGQVGGISGANVLTFGAGSRLTVL.

CDR3 in DNA: TGTGCCAGCGGGGGGACAGCCAGGGGAAACATTCAGTACTTC. It translates to CASGGTARGNIQYF. The chain combines TRBV11-2 with TRBJ2-4, with a weak D call TRBD1 (7 bases). The V and J ends lost 8 bases and 6 bases respectively, with 17 bases between them. This CDR3 is built from 14 residues. The germline CDR1 and CDR2 sequences are SGHAT and FQNNGV.

This clone turned up a few times. This chain joins TRBV20-1 and TRBJ1-5; maybe TRBD1 (5 bases). CDR3 size: 11 residues. Germline assignment: CDR1 DFQATT and CDR2 SNEGSKA (reference sequence). Trimming left V 3 bases short and J 7 bases short, with 7 bases between. The CDR3 spells CSASGDQPQHF. The CDR3 DNA reads TGCAGTGCTAGTGGGGACCAGCCCCAGCATTTT.

This chain uses TRBV9 with TRBJ1-6; tentative D call: TRBD1 (5 bases). V shed 4 bases and J shed 5 bases, with 13 bases lying between them. Germline V lookup: CDR1 SGDLS, CDR2 YYNGEE. The CDR3 runs to 15 residues. CDR3 bases: TGTGCCAGCAGCCCCCGGGACGGGAATAATTCACCCCTCCACTTT. Translation gives CASSPRDGNNSPLHF.

The V call is TRBV23-1, the J call TRBJ1-1, with D unclear. TRBV23-1 is annotated as an ORF whose role is uncertain. CDR3 length: 13 residues. V lost 2 bases and J lost 6, with 10 bases in between. CDR3 coding DNA: TGCGCCAGCAGTCAACCTGAAGGCCCTGAAGCTTTCTTT. Residues: CASSQPEGPEAFF.

The chain couples TRBV27 to TRBJ2-5; tentative D call: TRBD1 (5 bases). The germline V gene has CDR1 MNHEY and CDR2 SMNVEV (reference sequence). The CDR3 totals 14 residues. V lost 6 bases and J lost 4, with 15 bases in between. The CDR3, as DNA: TGTGCCAGCAGCCTAATAGGGGCAGGAGAGACCCAGTACTTC. Its translation is CASSLIGAGETQYF.

The chain recombines TRBV6-1 with TRBJ1-3, with D hard to call. With 2 bases removed from V and 4 bases from J, the gap between germline ends came to 9 bases. The CDR3 runs 14 residues. Germline CDR1 and CDR2: MNHNS and SASEGT. CDR3 sequence reads: CASSETPVGNTIYF. CDR3 sequence (DNA): TGTGCCAGCAGTGAAACCCCCGTCGGAAACACCATATATTTT.

V is TRBV11-3 and J is TRBJ2-3; 15 bases fit TRBD2. The CDR3 has 15 residues. Germline-derived CDR1 and CDR2 are SGHNT and YENEEA. The V gene end was trimmed by 5 bases and the J gene end by 10 bases; junction bases not matched to a gene: 7. The CDR3 reads CASSLGLAGGWPQYF. DNA for the CDR3: TGTGCCAGCAGCCTGGGACTAGCGGGAGGCTGGCCGCAGTATTTT.

This clone was counted once. The rearrangement joins TRBV7-2 to TRBJ2-1; 9 bases are a match to TRBD2. Germline CDR1 SGHTA, CDR2 FQGNSA. There are 15 residues in the CDR3. With V trimmed by 5 bases and J by 8 bases, 10 bases remained unmatched. The CDR3 nucleotides read TGTGCCAGCAGCCGTCCCCTTAGCGGGAGTGATGAGCAGTTCTTC. This translates into CASSRPLSGSDEQFF.